This entry lists 10 T cell receptor beta chains sequenced from one sample in a study of lymphopenia after photon versus proton radiotherapy. Data came from immunoSEQ multiplex PCR; TCRdb stores just in-frame clones and leaves some out. The data show some 55,000 clones, approximately 86% seen once. The sample consisted of peripheral blood, taken from a patient treated with photon-based radiotherapy. All receptors derive from a man between 35 and 55 years old with gastric cancer.

The chain recombines TRBV19 with TRBJ1-6; D is undetermined. The CDR3 contains 16 residues. Germline CDR1 is LNHDA and CDR2 is SQIVND (reference sequence). The V end lost 5 bases, the J end lost 3 bases, and 14 bases lay between the germline ends. The CDR3 here is CASSWTERGYNSPLHF. For the CDR3, the DNA is TGTGCCAGTAGTTGGACCGAAAGAGGCTATAATTCACCCCTCCACTTT.

The genes are TRBV30 and TRBJ1-2, with TRBD1 identical over 9 bases. CDR3 length: 15 residues. CDR1 GTSNPN and CDR2 SVGIG come from the germline V gene (reference sequence). Unmatched junction bases numbered 10, after V lost 2 bases and J lost 6 bases. DNA for the CDR3: TGTGCCTGGAGTACGACACGGACAGGGGAGGATGGCTACACCTTC. It is translated as CAWSTTRTGEDGYTF.

The chain employs TRBV7-8 and TRBJ1-4; D not certain. Trimming took 1 base from V and 0 from J, leaving 6 bases between them. The CDR3 is 15 residues long. CDR1 is SGHVS, CDR2 FQNEAQ, per germline. The CDR3 loop is CASSLGATTNEKLFF. The CDR3 DNA reads TGTGCCAGCAGCTTAGGTGCTACAACTAATGAAAAACTGTTTTTT.

The V gene is TRBV18, the J gene TRBJ1-6, with D maybe TRBD1 (5 bases). V dropped 3 bases and J dropped 9 bases, with 12 bases sitting between them. The CDR3 extends over 14 amino acids. Germline values: CDR1 KGHSH, CDR2 LQKENI. CDR3 amino acids: CASSPGRESSPLHF. The CDR3 DNA sequence: TGTGCCAGCTCACCGGGCAGGGAGAGTTCACCCCTCCACTTT. Full variable domain (missing parts from reference TRBV18 and TRBJ1-6): NAGVMQNPRHLVRRRGQEARLRCSPMKGHSHVYWYRQLPEEGLKFMVYLQKENIIDESGMPKERFSAEFPKEGPSILRIQQVVRGDSAAYFCASSPGRESSPLHFGNGTRLTVT.

V and J are TRBV7-9 and TRBJ1-6, with D possibly TRBD1 on 5 matching bases. V was shortened by 5 bases and J by 4 bases, with 12 bases between the two germline ends. The CDR3 has 15 amino acids. CDR1 is SEHNR and CDR2 is FQNEAQ in the germline V gene (reference sequence). CDR3 protein: CASSPGTEYNSPLHF. Written as DNA, the CDR3 is TGTGCCAGCAGCCCGGGGACGGAATATAATTCACCCCTCCACTTT.

CDR3 in amino acids: CASSQGRQGYEQYF. CDR3 DNA: TGCGCCAGCAGCCAAGGAAGGCAGGGCTACGAGCAGTACTTC. The chain employs TRBV4-3 and TRBJ2-7; TRBD1 might be the D (5 bases). This CDR3 region has 14 residues. Germline V gives CDR1 LGHNA, CDR2 YSLEER. The V and J ends lost 1 base and 3 bases respectively, with 10 bases between them.

The rearrangement uses TRBV29-1 and TRBJ2-5, with 9 bases aligning to TRBD1. The CDR3 has 14 residues. With 4 bases clipped from V and 2 bases from J, the junction kept 5 bases outside the gene matches. Germline CDR1 is SQVTM and CDR2 is ANQGSEA. The CDR3 sequence is CSVGGGQGQETQYF. The CDR3 nucleotides read TGCAGCGTTGGGGGTGGACAGGGGCAAGAGACCCAGTACTTC.

This chain links TRBV6-1 with TRBJ2-2, with TRBD1 as a possible D gene (5 bases). The CDR3 loop spans 15 amino acids. Between the trimmed V and J ends, which lost 6 bases and 6 bases, there was a span of 17 bases. In germline, CDR1 is MNHNS, CDR2 SASEGT. The CDR3 nucleotides read TGTGCCAGCAGCCCAGGGAACTGGGAAGCCGGGGAGCTGTTTTTT. Amino acid sequence: CASSPGNWEAGELFF.

The table lists this clone with a few counts. This chain uses TRBV4-3 with TRBJ1-6; D not certain. This CDR3 region has 16 residues. Looked up from germline, CDR1 is LGHNA and CDR2 is YSLEER. The V gene lost 1 base and the J gene lost 2 bases, with 9 bases spanning the gap. As DNA, the CDR3 is TGCGCCAGCAGCCAAGCACAGACACCCTATAATTCACCCCTCCACTTT. It is translated as CASSQAQTPYNSPLHF.

The chain employs TRBV5-4 and TRBJ1-2; D is possibly TRBD1 (6 bases). The CDR3 contains 12 residues. Per the germline V gene, CDR1 is SGHNT and CDR2 is YYREEE (reference sequence). V lost 4 bases, J lost 6 bases, and 10 bases lay in between. The CDR3 spells CASSETGNGYTF. The CDR3 DNA follows: TGTGCCAGCAGCGAAACAGGGAATGGCTACACCTTC.